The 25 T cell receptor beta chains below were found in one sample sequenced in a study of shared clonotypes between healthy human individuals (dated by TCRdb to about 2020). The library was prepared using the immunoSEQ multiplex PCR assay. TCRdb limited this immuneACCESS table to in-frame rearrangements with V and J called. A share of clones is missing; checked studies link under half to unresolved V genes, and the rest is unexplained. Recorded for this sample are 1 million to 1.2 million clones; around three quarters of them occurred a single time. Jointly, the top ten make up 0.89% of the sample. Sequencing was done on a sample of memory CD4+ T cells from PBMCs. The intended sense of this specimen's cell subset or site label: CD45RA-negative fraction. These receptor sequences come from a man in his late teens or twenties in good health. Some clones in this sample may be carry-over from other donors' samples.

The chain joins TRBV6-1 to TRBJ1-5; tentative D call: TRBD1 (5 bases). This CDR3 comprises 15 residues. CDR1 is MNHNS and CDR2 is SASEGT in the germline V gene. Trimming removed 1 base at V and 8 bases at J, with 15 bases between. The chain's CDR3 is CASSEGGTTGEPQHF. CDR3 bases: TGTGCCAGCAGTGAAGGCGGGACCACAGGAGAGCCCCAGCATTTT.

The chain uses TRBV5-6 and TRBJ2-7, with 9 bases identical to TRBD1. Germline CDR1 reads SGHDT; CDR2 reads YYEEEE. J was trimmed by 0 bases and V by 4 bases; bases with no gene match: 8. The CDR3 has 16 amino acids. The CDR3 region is CASSPGTGSTSYEQYF. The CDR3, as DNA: TGTGCCAGCAGCCCAGGGACAGGGTCCACCTCCTACGAGCAGTACTTC.

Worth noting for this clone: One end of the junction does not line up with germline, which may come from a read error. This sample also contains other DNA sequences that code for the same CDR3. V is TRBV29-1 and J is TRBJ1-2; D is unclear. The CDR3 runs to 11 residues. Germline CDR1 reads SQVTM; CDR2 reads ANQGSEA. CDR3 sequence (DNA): TGTAGCGAGTCCTCAAACTATGACTACACCTTC. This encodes CSESSNYDYTF. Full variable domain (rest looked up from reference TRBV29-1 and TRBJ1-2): SAVISQKPSRDICQRGTSLTIQCQVDSQVTMMFWYRQQPGQSLTLIATANQGSEATYESGFVIDKFPISRPNLTFSTLTVSNMSPEDSSIYLCSESSNYDYTFGSGTRLTVV.

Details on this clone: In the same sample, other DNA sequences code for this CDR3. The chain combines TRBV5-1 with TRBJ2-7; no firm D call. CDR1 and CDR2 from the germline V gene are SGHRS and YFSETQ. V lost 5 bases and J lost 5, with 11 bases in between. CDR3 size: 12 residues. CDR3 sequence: CASSLLRDEQYF. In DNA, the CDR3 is TGCGCCAGCAGTCTTCTTAGGGACGAGCAGTACTTC.

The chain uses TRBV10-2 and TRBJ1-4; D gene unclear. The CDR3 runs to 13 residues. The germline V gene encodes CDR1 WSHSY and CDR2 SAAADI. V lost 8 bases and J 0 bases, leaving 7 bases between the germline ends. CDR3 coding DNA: TGCGCCAGCGGAGGGACAACTAATGAAAAACTGTTTTTT. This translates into CASGGTTNEKLFF.

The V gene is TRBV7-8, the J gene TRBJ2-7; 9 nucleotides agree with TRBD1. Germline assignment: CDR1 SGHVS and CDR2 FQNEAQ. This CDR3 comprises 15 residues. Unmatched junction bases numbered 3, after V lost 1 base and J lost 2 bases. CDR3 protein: CASSLGRTGAYEQYF. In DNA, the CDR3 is TGTGCCAGCAGCTTAGGGAGGACAGGGGCCTACGAGCAGTACTTC.

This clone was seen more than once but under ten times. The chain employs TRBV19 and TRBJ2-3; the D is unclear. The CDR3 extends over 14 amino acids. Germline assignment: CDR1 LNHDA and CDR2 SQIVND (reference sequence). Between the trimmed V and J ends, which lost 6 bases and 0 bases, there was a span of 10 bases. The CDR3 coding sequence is TGTGCCAGTAGACCGACGGCTAGCACAGATACGCAGTATTTT. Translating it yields CASRPTASTDTQYF.

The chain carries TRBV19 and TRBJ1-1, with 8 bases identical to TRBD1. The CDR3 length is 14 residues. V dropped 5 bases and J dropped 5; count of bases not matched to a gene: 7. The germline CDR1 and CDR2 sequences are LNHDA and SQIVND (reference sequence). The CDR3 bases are TGTGCCAGTAGTGGACAGGGTGATGGGACTGAAGCTTTCTTT. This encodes CASSGQGDGTEAFF.

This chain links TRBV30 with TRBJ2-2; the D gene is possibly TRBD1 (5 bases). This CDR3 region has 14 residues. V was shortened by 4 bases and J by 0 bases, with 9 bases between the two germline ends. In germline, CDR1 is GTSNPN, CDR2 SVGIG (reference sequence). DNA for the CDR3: TGTGCCTGGACCCGACAGTCGAACACCGGGGAGCTGTTTTTT. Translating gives CAWTRQSNTGELFF.

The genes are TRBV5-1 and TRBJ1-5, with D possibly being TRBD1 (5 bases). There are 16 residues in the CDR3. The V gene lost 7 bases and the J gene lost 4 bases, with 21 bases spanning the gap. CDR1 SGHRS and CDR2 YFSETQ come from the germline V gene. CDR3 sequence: CASGESGPDENQPQHF. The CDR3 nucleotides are TGCGCCAGCGGGGAATCGGGACCAGACGAAAATCAGCCCCAGCATTTT.

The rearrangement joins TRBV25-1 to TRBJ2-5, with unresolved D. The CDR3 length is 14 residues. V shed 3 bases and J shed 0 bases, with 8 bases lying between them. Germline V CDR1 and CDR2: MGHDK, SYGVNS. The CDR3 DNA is TGTGCCAGCAGTGACGCCCCGTACCAAGAGACCCAGTACTTC. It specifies CASSDAPYQETQYF.

CDR3 in amino acids: CASSQRGLVYEQYF. The CDR3 region has the DNA TGTGCCAGCAGCCAAAGAGGGCTGGTATACGAGCAGTACTTC. The rearrangement uses TRBV14 and TRBJ2-7; D perhaps matches TRBD2 (5 bases). The CDR3 is 14 amino acids. CDR1 is SGHDN, CDR2 FVKESK, per germline. Trimming removed 2 bases at V and 4 bases at J, with 12 bases between. Full variable domain (remainder filled in from reference TRBV14 and TRBJ2-7): EAGVTQFPSHSVIEKGQTVTLRCDPISGHDNLYWYRRVMGKEIKFLLHFVKESKQDESGMPNNRFLAERTGGTYSTLKVQPAELEDSGVYFCASSQRGLVYEQYFGPGTRLTVT.

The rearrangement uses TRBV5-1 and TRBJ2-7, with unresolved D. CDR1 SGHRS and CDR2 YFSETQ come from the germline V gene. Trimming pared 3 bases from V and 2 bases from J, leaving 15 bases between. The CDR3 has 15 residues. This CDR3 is CASSSDMSVPYEQYF. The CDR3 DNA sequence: TGCGCCAGCAGCTCTGATATGAGCGTCCCCTACGAGCAGTACTTC. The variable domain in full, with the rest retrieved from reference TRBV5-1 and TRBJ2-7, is KAGVTQTPRYLIKTRGQQVTLSCSPISGHRSVSWYQQTPGQGLQFLFEYFSETQRNKGNFPGRFSGRQFSNSRSEMNVSTLELGDSALYLCASSSDMSVPYEQYFGPGTRLTVT.

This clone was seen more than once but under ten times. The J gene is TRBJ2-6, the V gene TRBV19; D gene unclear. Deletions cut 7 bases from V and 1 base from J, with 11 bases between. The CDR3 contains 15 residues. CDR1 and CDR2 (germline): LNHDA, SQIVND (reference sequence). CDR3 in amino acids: CASTPMGSGANVLTF. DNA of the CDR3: TGTGCCAGTACCCCAATGGGATCTGGGGCCAACGTCCTGACTTTC.

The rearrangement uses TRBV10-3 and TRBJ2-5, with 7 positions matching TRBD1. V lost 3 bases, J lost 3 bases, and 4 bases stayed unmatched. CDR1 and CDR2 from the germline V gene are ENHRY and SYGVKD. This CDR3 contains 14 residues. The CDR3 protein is CAISDRGGEETQYF. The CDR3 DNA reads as TGTGCCATCAGTGACAGAGGGGGCGAAGAGACCCAGTACTTC.

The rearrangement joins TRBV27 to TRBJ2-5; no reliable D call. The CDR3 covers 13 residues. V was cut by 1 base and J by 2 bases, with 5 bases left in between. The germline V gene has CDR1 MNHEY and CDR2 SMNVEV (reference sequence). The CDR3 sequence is CASSLWQQETQYF. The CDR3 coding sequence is TGTGCCAGCAGTTTATGGCAGCAAGAGACCCAGTACTTC.

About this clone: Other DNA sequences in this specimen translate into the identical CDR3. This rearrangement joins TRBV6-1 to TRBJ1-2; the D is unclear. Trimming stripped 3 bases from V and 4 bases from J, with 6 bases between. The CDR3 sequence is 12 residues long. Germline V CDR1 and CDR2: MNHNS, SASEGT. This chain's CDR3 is CASSDKGYGYTF. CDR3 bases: TGTGCCAGCAGTGATAAAGGCTATGGCTACACCTTC.

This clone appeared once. In DNA form, the CDR3 reads TGTGCCAGCTGCGGGGGACAGGGGTTCGAGCAGTACTTC. Translating it yields CASCGGQGFEQYF. The chain is built from TRBV2 and TRBJ2-7, with 10 nucleotides matching TRBD1. Trimming cost V 8 bases and J 6 bases; bases outside gene matches: 7. CDR1 and CDR2 (germline): SNHLY, FYNNEI. CDR3 length equals 13 residues.

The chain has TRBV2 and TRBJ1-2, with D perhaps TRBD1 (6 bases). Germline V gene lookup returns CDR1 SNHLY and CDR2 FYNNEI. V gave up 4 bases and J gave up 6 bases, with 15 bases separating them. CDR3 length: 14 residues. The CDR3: CASSARRGEDGYTF. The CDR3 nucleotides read TGTGCCAGCAGTGCCCGCAGGGGCGAGGATGGCTACACCTTC.

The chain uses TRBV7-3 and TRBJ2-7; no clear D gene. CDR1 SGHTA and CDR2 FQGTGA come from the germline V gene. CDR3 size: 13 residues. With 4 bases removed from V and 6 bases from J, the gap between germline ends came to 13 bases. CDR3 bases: TGTGCCAGCAGCTCCACCCACCTATTCGAGCAGTACTTC. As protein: CASSSTHLFEQYF.

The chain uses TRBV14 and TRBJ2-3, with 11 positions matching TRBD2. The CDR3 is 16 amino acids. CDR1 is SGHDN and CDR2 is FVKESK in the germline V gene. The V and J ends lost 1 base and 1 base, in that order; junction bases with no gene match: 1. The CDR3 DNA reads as TGTGCCAGCAGCCAAGGACTAGCGGGACGCACAGATACGCAGTATTTT. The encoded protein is CASSQGLAGRTDTQYF.

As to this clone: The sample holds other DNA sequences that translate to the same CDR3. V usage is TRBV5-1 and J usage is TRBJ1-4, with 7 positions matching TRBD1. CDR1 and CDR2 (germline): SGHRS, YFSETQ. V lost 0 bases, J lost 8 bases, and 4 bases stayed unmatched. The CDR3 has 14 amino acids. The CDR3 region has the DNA TGCGCCAGCAGCTTGGACAGGGGAGGGGAAAAACTGTTTTTT. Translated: CASSLDRGGEKLFF.

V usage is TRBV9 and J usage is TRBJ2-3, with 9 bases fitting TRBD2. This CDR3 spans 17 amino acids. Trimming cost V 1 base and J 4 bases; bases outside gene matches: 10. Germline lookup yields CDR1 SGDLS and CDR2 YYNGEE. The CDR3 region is CASSVLGAGGSPDTQYF. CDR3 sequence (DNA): TGTGCCAGCAGCGTATTGGGAGCGGGAGGTAGTCCAGATACGCAGTATTTT.

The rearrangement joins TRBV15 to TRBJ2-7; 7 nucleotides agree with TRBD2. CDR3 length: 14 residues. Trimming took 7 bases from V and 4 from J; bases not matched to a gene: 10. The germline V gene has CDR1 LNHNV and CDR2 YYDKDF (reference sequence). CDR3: CATKPGTTPYEQYF. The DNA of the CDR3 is TGTGCCACCAAGCCGGGGACTACTCCTTACGAGCAGTACTTC.

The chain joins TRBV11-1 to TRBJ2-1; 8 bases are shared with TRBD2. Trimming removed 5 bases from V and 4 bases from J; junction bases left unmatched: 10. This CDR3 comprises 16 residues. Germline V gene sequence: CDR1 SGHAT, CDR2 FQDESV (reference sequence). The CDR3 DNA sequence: TGTGCCAGCAGCAAACGCGGGAGGACCTTTTACAATGAGCAGTTCTTC. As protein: CASSKRGRTFYNEQFF.